A single sample gave rise to the 20 T cell receptor beta chains below, sequenced in a study of T cells in localized non-small cell lung cancer. Produced via immunoSEQ multiplex PCR; TCRdb's table is partial and in-frame only. The sample has over 30,000 clones, 85% to 90% seen once; the top ten hold less than 5%. The sequencing used peripheral blood, collected before any cancer treatment. These TCRs come from a male donor older than 55 with stage III lung adenocarcinoma.

The chain's CDR3 is CASSAEGHTQYF. The CDR3 DNA sequence: TGTGCCAGCAGTGCCGAGGGGCATACGCAGTATTTT. The chain recombines TRBV6-4 with TRBJ2-3; D possibly matches TRBD1 or TRBD2 (5 bases each). Germline values: CDR1 MRHNA, CDR2 SNTAGT. There are 12 residues in the CDR3. The germline V and J ends were trimmed by 4 bases and 7 bases, with 9 bases remaining between them.

The chain recombines TRBV19 with TRBJ2-7, with D possibly matching TRBD1 (5 bases). CDR3 length: 14 amino acids. Germline V lookup: CDR1 LNHDA, CDR2 SQIVND (reference sequence). Trimming removed 3 bases at V and 2 bases at J, with 11 bases between. The CDR3 coding sequence is TGTGCCAGTAGTATTGAAGACAGTACCTACGAGCAGTACTTC. Residues: CASSIEDSTYEQYF.

The table lists this clone with a count of one. V and J are TRBV27 and TRBJ1-3; tentatively, D is TRBD1 (6 bases). The CDR3 extends over 14 amino acids. The V and J ends lost 2 bases and 1 base respectively, with 6 bases between them. Germline loops: CDR1 MNHEY, CDR2 SMNVEV (reference sequence). The CDR3 loop reads CASSLTGSGNTIYF. CDR3 in DNA: TGTGCCAGCAGTTTAACAGGGTCTGGAAACACCATATATTTT.

The chain has TRBV14 and TRBJ1-1; D unresolved. V gave up 0 bases and J gave up 4 bases, with 6 bases separating them. Germline CDR1 is SGHDN and CDR2 is FVKESK. There are 13 residues in the CDR3. As DNA, the CDR3 is TGTGCCAGCAGCCAAGAGGGCCTCACTGAAGCTTTCTTT. Its translation is CASSQEGLTEAFF.

This clone has just a few counts. The chain joins TRBV6-1 to TRBJ1-2; 11 bases line up with TRBD1. The V and J ends lost 6 bases and 7 bases, in that order; junction bases with no gene match: 10. The CDR3 is made up of 15 amino acids. The germline CDR1 and CDR2 sequences are MNHNS and SASEGT. This chain's CDR3 is CASRPGTGGLGGYTF. CDR3 DNA: TGTGCCAGCAGGCCCGGGACAGGGGGTTTGGGTGGCTACACCTTC.

The chain joins TRBV5-5 to TRBJ2-5, with D tentatively TRBD1 or TRBD2 (5 bases each). This CDR3 is built from 15 residues. Germline V lookup: CDR1 SGHKS, CDR2 YYEKEE (reference sequence). V shed 3 bases and J shed 5 bases, with 17 bases lying between them. CDR3 nucleotides: TGTGCCAGCAGCTACGGGACGTCTTATGGGGAGACCCAGTACTTC. Translated, it gives CASSYGTSYGETQYF. Drawing the rest from reference TRBV5-5 and TRBJ2-5, the complete variable domain is DAGVTQSPTHLIKTRGQQVTLRCSPISGHKSVSWYQQVLGQGPQFIFQYYEKEERGRGNFPDRFSARQFPNYSSELNVNALLLGDSALYLCASSYGTSYGETQYFGPGTRLLVL.

This clone has a single count. The rearrangement joins TRBV29-1 to TRBJ2-1; the match to TRBD2 covers 15 bases. Germline V gives CDR1 SQVTM, CDR2 ANQGSEA. V trimming: 2 bases; J trimming: 4 bases; junction bases outside the gene matches: 18. The CDR3 runs to 21 residues. The CDR3 spells CSVESPLQSQGLAGGYNEQFF. As DNA, the CDR3 is TGCAGCGTTGAATCACCCCTACAATCCCAGGGACTAGCGGGAGGTTACAATGAGCAGTTCTTC.

This chain connects TRBV28 to TRBJ2-3; 7 bases are a match to TRBD1. The length of the CDR3 is 13 residues. The germline V gene encodes CDR1 MDHEN and CDR2 SYDVKM. Trimming cost V 5 bases and J 4 bases; bases outside gene matches: 3. Here the CDR3 DNA reads TGTGCCAGCAGTGTACAGGGGCCAGATACGCAGTATTTT. Protein product: CASSVQGPDTQYF.

A few counts support this clone. The J gene is TRBJ1-2, the V gene TRBV6-5; unclear D gene. Germline CDR1 is MNHEY and CDR2 is SVGAGI. The V gene lost 0 bases and the J gene lost 7 bases, with 12 bases spanning the gap. The CDR3 is made up of 14 amino acids. Written as DNA, the CDR3 is TGTGCCAGCAGTTACTCTCGTCAGAGACTTGGCTACACCTTC. Its translation: CASSYSRQRLGYTF.

This chain uses TRBV9 with TRBJ1-1, with D possibly being TRBD1 (5 bases). Trimming stripped 5 bases from V and 3 bases from J, with 17 bases between. The CDR3 covers 15 residues. Germline V gene sequence: CDR1 SGDLS, CDR2 YYNGEE. The chain's CDR3 is CASSSDRPGDTEAFF. DNA for the CDR3: TGTGCCAGCAGTTCCGACAGACCTGGAGACACTGAAGCTTTCTTT.

The V and J genes are TRBV5-4 and TRBJ1-1; TRBD1 might be the D (6 bases). Looked up from germline, CDR1 is SGHNT and CDR2 is YYREEE (reference sequence). The CDR3 runs to 17 residues. Trimming removed 6 bases from V and 2 bases from J, with 23 bases in between. CDR3 coding DNA: TGTGCCAGCACCACTGGACCAGGGGCGGGAATAAACACTGAAGCTTTCTTT. Amino acids: CASTTGPGAGINTEAFF.

The chain employs TRBV5-6 and TRBJ1-3; possibly TRBD1 for D (5 bases). V was pared by 0 bases and J by 0 bases, with 13 bases between. The germline V gene encodes CDR1 SGHDT and CDR2 YYEEEE. This CDR3 contains 17 residues. The CDR3 is CASSLENRFYSGNTIYF. In nucleotides, the CDR3 is TGTGCCAGCAGCTTGGAAAACAGGTTCTACTCTGGAAACACCATATATTTT.

The J gene is TRBJ1-1, the V gene TRBV5-1; tentative D call: TRBD1 (5 bases). The V and J ends lost 5 bases and 1 base respectively, with 9 bases between them. There are 13 residues in the CDR3. In germline, CDR1 is SGHRS, CDR2 YFSETQ. CDR3 loop: CASRPGQNTEAFF. DNA of the CDR3: TGCGCCAGCAGACCCGGACAGAACACTGAAGCTTTCTTT.

The chain combines TRBV19 with TRBJ1-5; D gene unclear. The CDR3 length is 16 residues. Per germline, CDR1 LNHDA and CDR2 SQIVND (reference sequence). Trimming took 4 bases from V and 0 from J, leaving 13 bases between them. The chain's CDR3 is CASSTGIRPSNQPQHF. The CDR3 DNA sequence: TGTGCCAGTAGTACCGGGATTAGACCTAGCAATCAGCCCCAGCATTTT.

The chain couples TRBV19 to TRBJ1-5; TRBD1 matches 8 bases. This CDR3 has 15 residues. CDR1 and CDR2 from the germline V gene are LNHDA and SQIVND (reference sequence). The trim removed 3 bases at V and 7 bases at J, leaving 8 bases unmatched. The CDR3 DNA reads as TGTGCCAGTAGTATCGGGACAGGAGGGGAACAGCCCCAGCATTTT. It codes for CASSIGTGGEQPQHF.

Comments on this clone: At the DNA level, this CDR3 is encoded by other sequences in the same sample as well. V and J are TRBV5-1 and TRBJ1-5; a possible D gene is TRBD1 (6 bases). The V end lost 0 bases, the J end lost 7 bases, and 14 bases lay between the germline ends. CDR1 and CDR2 from the germline V gene are SGHRS and YFSETQ. This CDR3 has 15 residues. CDR3 protein: CASSLVSGGGQPQHF. CDR3 nucleotide sequence: TGCGCCAGCAGCTTGGTATCGGGGGGCGGCCAGCCCCAGCATTTT.

This clone was found a few times. The chain is built from TRBV5-6 and TRBJ1-2; a possible D gene is TRBD1 (6 bases). V shed 4 bases and J shed 3 bases, with 19 bases lying between them. This CDR3 contains 16 residues. In germline, CDR1 is SGHDT, CDR2 YYEEEE. The CDR3 loop reads CASSGARGGSDYGYTF. CDR3 DNA sequence: TGTGCCAGCAGCGGGGCCCGGGGGGGCTCTGACTATGGCTACACCTTC.

This chain connects TRBV5-1 to TRBJ2-3, with D perhaps TRBD1 or TRBD2 (6 bases each). V lost 1 base and J lost 7, with 16 bases in between. Germline values: CDR1 SGHRS, CDR2 YFSETQ. This CDR3 is built from 15 residues. The CDR3 here is CASSLRGGIGNTQYF. The CDR3 bases are TGCGCCAGCAGCTTGAGAGGGGGGATTGGCAATACGCAGTATTTT.

The chain links TRBV21-1 to TRBJ2-7; TRBD1, as called in the table, went unchecked against the DNA. TRBV21-1 is a pseudogene segment. The CDR3 contains 18 residues. The CDR3 spells CASAKTWDRTLVTYEQYF. CDR3 nucleotides: TGTGCCAGCGCCAAAACCTGGGACAGAACCCTGGTAACCTACGAGCAGTACTTC.

The CDR3 DNA reads TGTGCCAGCAGCTCCAGACTAGGCAAAGAGACCCAGTACTTC. Protein product: CASSSRLGKETQYF. The rearrangement uses TRBV9 and TRBJ2-5; TRBD2 might be the D (6 bases). CDR1 and CDR2 from the germline V gene are SGDLS and YYNGEE. This CDR3 comprises 14 residues. V was pared by 4 bases and J by 3 bases, with 13 bases between. Full variable domain (missing parts from reference TRBV9 and TRBJ2-5): DSGVTQTPKHLITATGQRVTLRCSPRSGDLSVYWYQQSLDQGLQFLIQYYNGEERAKGNILERFSAQQFPDLHSELNLSSLELGDSALYFCASSSRLGKETQYFGPGTRLLVL.